Shown below are 21 T cell receptor beta chains from a single sample sequenced in a study of siplizumab effects on memory and regulatory T cells. Libraries were prepared by immunoSEQ multiplex PCR; TCRdb keeps only in-frame clonotypes and omits some of them. The sample records approximately 100,000 clones, roughly 91% being singletons. The sample taken for sequencing was non-Treg CD4+ T cells sorted from blood. These receptors were obtained from a human donor in good health.

The chain is built from TRBV6-1 and TRBJ2-1; possible D gene TRBD1, 6 bases. The CDR3 spans 13 residues. Germline loops: CDR1 MNHNS, CDR2 SASEGT. Deletions cut 7 bases from V and 6 bases from J, with 13 bases between. CDR3 bases: TGTGCCAGCACCAAGAGGGGGTTCAATGAGCAGTTCTTC. Amino acids: CASTKRGFNEQFF.

V gene TRBV27 combines with J gene TRBJ2-7; 10 bases map to TRBD2. CDR1 MNHEY and CDR2 SMNVEV come from the germline V gene (reference sequence). V lost 4 bases and J lost 2; bases outside the gene matches: 5. This CDR3 has 15 amino acids. The CDR3 bases are TGTGCCAGCAGTTCCGGACTAGCGGCTACCTACGAGCAGTACTTC. This gives the protein CASSSGLAATYEQYF.

In its sample, this clone was seen a few times. The chain joins TRBV29-1 to TRBJ1-1; D uncertain. This CDR3 contains 12 residues. The ends were cut back, 4 bases at V and 1 base at J, with 7 bases in the middle. Germline CDR1 is SQVTM and CDR2 is ANQGSEA. DNA of the CDR3: TGCAGCGTTGCCCTAAGGAACACTGAAGCTTTCTTT. Translation: CSVALRNTEAFF.

The V call is TRBV7-2, the J call TRBJ1-1; tentative D call: TRBD1 (5 bases). The CDR3 has 16 amino acids. In germline, CDR1 is SGHTA, CDR2 FQGNSA. V was clipped by 2 bases and J by 0 bases, with 13 bases between them. In DNA, the CDR3 is TGTGCCAGCAGCTTAAGTACAGGAGCTTTGAACACTGAAGCTTTCTTT. Residues: CASSLSTGALNTEAFF.

This chain uses TRBV9 with TRBJ2-7; D perhaps matches TRBD2 (5 bases). Looked up from germline, CDR1 is SGDLS and CDR2 is YYNGEE. The CDR3 is made up of 15 amino acids. Trimming left V 0 bases short and J 0 bases short, with 10 bases between. Here the CDR3 reads CASSVGGLTSYEQYF. CDR3 nucleotides: TGTGCCAGCAGCGTAGGCGGGCTAACCTCCTACGAGCAGTACTTC.

On this clone itself: An end of the junction differs from the germline gene, which may be a read error. The chain recombines TRBV7-7 with TRBJ2-3; 7 nucleotides match TRBD2. CDR3 length: 17 residues. Germline values: CDR1 SSHAT, CDR2 FNYEAQ (reference sequence). CDR3 in DNA: TGTGCTAGCAGCTCCAGACGAGCGGGATGGATCACAGATACGCAGTATTTT. The encoded protein is CASSSRRAGWITDTQYF.

The chain joins TRBV28 to TRBJ1-2, with TRBD1 matching over 7 bases. The CDR3 totals 15 residues. Germline assignment: CDR1 MDHEN and CDR2 SYDVKM. The trim removed 2 bases at V and 3 bases at J, leaving 6 bases unmatched. The CDR3 region has the DNA TGTGCCAGCAGTTTAAAGACAGGGAGGGACTATGGCTACACCTTC. Translated, it gives CASSLKTGRDYGYTF.

V usage is TRBV9 and J usage is TRBJ1-1; 8 bases are a match to TRBD1. The ends lost 3 bases at V and 0 bases at J; junction bases unmatched: 7. The CDR3 totals 16 residues. Germline V gene sequence: CDR1 SGDLS, CDR2 YYNGEE. The CDR3 is CASSGQGLGLNTEAFF. The DNA for the CDR3 is TGTGCCAGCAGCGGACAGGGGTTGGGGCTGAACACTGAAGCTTTCTTT.

The J gene is TRBJ2-5, the V gene TRBV30; a weak D match, TRBD2 (7 bases). The CDR3 loop spans 14 amino acids. The V end was cut by 3 bases, the J end by 5 bases, with 16 bases between. Looked up from germline, CDR1 is GTSNPN and CDR2 is SVGIG (reference sequence). The CDR3 nucleotides are TGTGCCTGGAGGGGGGGGCGCCGGTTGGAGACCCAGTACTTC. This sequence encodes CAWRGGRRLETQYF. The whole variable domain, remainder taken from reference TRBV30 and TRBJ2-5, is SQTIHQWPATLVQPVGSPLSLECTVEGTSNPNLYWYRQAAGRGLQLLFYSVGIGQISSEVPQNLSASRPQDRQFILSSKKLLLSDSGFYLCAWRGGRRLETQYFGPGTRLLVL.

The chain carries TRBV7-9 and TRBJ2-6; no definite D call. The CDR3 loop spans 18 amino acids. Looked up from germline, CDR1 is SEHNR and CDR2 is FQNEAQ (reference sequence). V lost 3 bases, J lost 0 bases, and 15 bases lay in between. The CDR3, as DNA: TGTGCCAGCAGCTTGTCGGGCAGACTCTTCTCTGGGGCCAACGTCCTGACTTTC. Translated, it gives CASSLSGRLFSGANVLTF.

The chain combines TRBV9 with TRBJ1-2, with TRBD1 matching over 8 bases. Losses at the gene ends were 1 base for V and 9 bases for J; bases not matched to a gene: 5. The CDR3 sequence is 13 residues long. CDR1 and CDR2 from the germline V gene are SGDLS and YYNGEE. CDR3 sequence reads: CASSVRQGLSYTF. In DNA form, the CDR3 reads TGTGCCAGCAGCGTAAGACAGGGGCTTAGCTACACCTTC.

Details on this clone: A junction end diverges from the germline sequence, so it may reflect a read error. The CDR3 DNA follows: TGTGCCAGCAGCCTAGAGGTTTCGGGGACAGATACGCAGTATTTT. Translated: CASSLEVSGTDTQYF. This rearrangement joins TRBV11-2 to TRBJ2-3, with D perhaps matching TRBD2 (5 bases). This CDR3 spans 15 amino acids. The germline V gene encodes CDR1 SGHAT and CDR2 FQNNGV.

V usage is TRBV29-1 and J usage is TRBJ1-2; D gene ambiguous. The CDR3 is 14 residues long. CDR1 is SQVTM, CDR2 ANQGSEA, per germline. The germline V and J ends were trimmed by 4 bases and 1 base, with 13 bases remaining between them. CDR3 residues: CSVGGGPNNYGYTF. Written as DNA, the CDR3 is TGCAGCGTTGGGGGTGGACCCAATAACTATGGCTACACCTTC. The full variable domain, completed using reference TRBV29-1 and TRBJ1-2, is SAVISQKPSRDICQRGTSLTIQCQVDSQVTMMFWYRQQPGQSLTLIATANQGSEATYESGFVIDKFPISRPNLTFSTLTVSNMSPEDSSIYLCSVGGGPNNYGYTFGSGTRLTVV.

The V gene is TRBV19, the J gene TRBJ2-5; D tentatively fits TRBD1 or TRBD2 (6 bases each). The germline gives CDR1 LNHDA, CDR2 SQIVND (reference sequence). V dropped 5 bases and J dropped 4 bases, with 17 bases sitting between them. This CDR3 region has 15 residues. The CDR3 bases are TGTGCCAGTAGTCTCACAGTCGAGGGGGGAGAGACCCAGTACTTC. Translated, it gives CASSLTVEGGETQYF.

J is TRBJ2-3 and V is TRBV7-3, with D possibly called TRBD1 or TRBD2 (5 bases each). The CDR3 totals 15 residues. Per the germline V gene, CDR1 is SGHTA and CDR2 is FQGTGA. Trimming stripped 3 bases from V and 1 base from J, with 11 bases between. CDR3 in amino acids: CASSLGVDRTDTQYF. DNA for the CDR3: TGTGCCAGCAGCTTGGGGGTAGATCGCACAGATACGCAGTATTTT.

This clone was observed once. The chain has TRBV18 and TRBJ1-6; D gene unclear. The CDR3 spans 15 residues. Germline-derived CDR1 and CDR2 are KGHSH and LQKENI. The V and J ends lost 1 base and 8 bases respectively, with 12 bases between them. Here the CDR3 DNA reads TGTGCCAGCTCACCACGTCTCTCAGCAGATTCACCCCTCCACTTT. It translates to CASSPRLSADSPLHF.

This chain uses TRBV7-9 with TRBJ2-3; 8 bases align to TRBD1. CDR3 size: 16 residues. The germline gives CDR1 SEHNR, CDR2 FQNEAQ (reference sequence). With 1 base clipped from V and 0 bases from J, the junction kept 3 bases outside the gene matches. CDR3 sequence: CASSLVRTGSTDTQYF. As DNA, the CDR3 is TGTGCCAGCAGCTTAGTCAGGACAGGGAGCACAGATACGCAGTATTTT.

V gene TRBV7-3 combines with J gene TRBJ2-4; TRBD1 or TRBD2 may be the D gene (5 bases each). Germline V gene sequence: CDR1 SGHTA, CDR2 FQGTGA. This CDR3 contains 15 residues. Trimming cost V 0 bases and J 9 bases, with 15 bases left between them. The CDR3 DNA reads as TGTGCCAGCAGCTTAACCGGGACCAAGGGTCGCATTCAGTACTTC. Residues: CASSLTGTKGRIQYF.

The genes are TRBV19 and TRBJ2-1, with 7 bases matching TRBD2. This CDR3 has 15 residues. Germline V gives CDR1 LNHDA, CDR2 SQIVND (reference sequence). Unmatched junction bases numbered 3, after V lost 1 base and J lost 3 bases. DNA of the CDR3: TGTGCCAGTAGTATAGGAGCGGGACTCTACAATGAGCAGTTCTTC. It specifies CASSIGAGLYNEQFF.

This rearrangement joins TRBV6-5 to TRBJ2-6; no definite D call. V dropped 6 bases and J dropped 7 bases, with 10 bases sitting between them. CDR1 MNHEY and CDR2 SVGAGI come from the germline V gene. The CDR3 runs to 13 residues. The CDR3: CASSRLSANVLTF. CDR3 in DNA: TGTGCCAGCAGCCGCCTCAGTGCCAACGTCCTGACTTTC.

The genes are TRBV30 and TRBJ2-3, with 8 bases that match TRBD1. V dropped 4 bases and J dropped 3; count of bases not matched to a gene: 6. The CDR3 consists of 14 residues. Per the germline V gene, CDR1 is GTSNPN and CDR2 is SVGIG (reference sequence). CDR3 amino acids: CAWTTGGGTDTQYF. CDR3 coding DNA: TGTGCCTGGACTACAGGGGGAGGTACAGATACGCAGTATTTT.